This is a list of T cell receptor beta chains from one sample in a study of shared clonotypes between healthy human individuals. Sequencing was performed with immunoSEQ multiplex PCR; in TCRdb, only in-frame clones are kept and a portion is missing. This sample has over 850,000 clones; approximately 80% occur once, and the top ten carry under 0.8%. Sequencing was done on a sample of memory CD4+ T cells from PBMCs. The receptor source for this set is a man between 18 and 29 years old in good health. Some clones in this sample may be carry-over from other donors' samples. Each CDR3 is given with its conserved first and last residue. Each record gives: J gene, CDR3 length, D gene, V gene, clone size, CDR3 protein, CDR3 DNA. A D gene is named only where the DNA matches it firmly. Some rows mark clone size as missing; the rest say once, few, many or name a class of expanded clone.

>TRBJ2-1|14|TRBD2|TRBV2|few
CASRAGGPVGEQFF
TGTGCCAGCCGAGCGGGAGGGCCGGTTGGTGAGCAGTTCTTC
>TRBJ2-7|15|TRBD1|TRBV28|NA
CASRSRDRGFLEQYF
TGTGCCAGCAGGTCCCGGGACAGGGGGTTCCTCGAGCAGTACTTC
>TRBJ1-1|15|NA|TRBV5-4|NA
CASSLGDGKGTEAFF
TGTGCCAGCAGCTTGGGTGACGGAAAGGGCACTGAAGCTTTCTTT
>TRBJ2-1|13|NA|TRBV6-5|NA
CASKDEGYNEQFF
TGTGCCAGCAAGGACGAGGGTTACAATGAGCAGTTCTTC
>TRBJ2-1|13|TRBD2|TRBV7-3|NA
CASSFRAGREQFF
TGTGCCAGCAGCTTCCGAGCGGGACGGGAGCAGTTCTTC
>TRBJ2-5|14|NA|TRBV30|NA
CAWGGSIGGGTQYF
TGTGCCTGGGGGGGAAGTATAGGAGGAGGGACCCAGTACTTC
>TRBJ1-6|14|TRBD1|TRBV10-2|many
CASSSGTGGSPLHF
TGCGCCAGCAGCTCCGGGACAGGGGGTTCACCCCTCCACTTT
>TRBJ2-5|12|NA|TRBV7-2|few
CASSSGQETQYF
TGTGCCAGCAGCTCGGGACAAGAGACCCAGTACTTC
>TRBJ2-3|16|TRBD2|TRBV2|NA
CASRVAGGPVADTQYF
TGTGCCAGCAGGGTTGCGGGAGGGCCCGTTGCAGATACGCAGTATTTT
>TRBJ1-5|15|NA|TRBV19|NA
CASSIDLRDMRPQHF
TGTGCCAGTAGTATAGATCTCAGGGACATGAGGCCCCAGCATTTT
>TRBJ1-5|14|NA|TRBV7-9|NA
CASSLGHQNQPQHF
TGTGCCAGCAGCTTGGGACACCAAAATCAGCCCCAGCATTTT
>TRBJ2-3|13|NA|TRBV5-1|once
CASSLPNGDTQYF
TGCGCCAGCAGCTTACCCAACGGAGATACGCAGTATTTT
>TRBJ2-7|15|TRBD1|TRBV5-6|once
CASSSRQGLAYEQYF
TGTGCCAGCAGCTCCAGACAGGGCTTAGCCTACGAGCAGTACTTC
>TRBJ1-2|12|NA|TRBV28|few
CATYLGLDGYTF
TGTGCCACCTACTTGGGTTTGGATGGCTACACCTTC
>TRBJ2-4|15|NA|TRBV30|NA
CAWSPDGKFKNIQYF
TGTGCCTGGAGTCCGGACGGAAAATTCAAAAACATTCAGTACTTC
>TRBJ2-7|14|NA|TRBV7-3|NA
CASSFRPGSYEQYF
TGTGCCAGCAGCTTCAGGCCAGGCTCCTACGAGCAGTACTTC